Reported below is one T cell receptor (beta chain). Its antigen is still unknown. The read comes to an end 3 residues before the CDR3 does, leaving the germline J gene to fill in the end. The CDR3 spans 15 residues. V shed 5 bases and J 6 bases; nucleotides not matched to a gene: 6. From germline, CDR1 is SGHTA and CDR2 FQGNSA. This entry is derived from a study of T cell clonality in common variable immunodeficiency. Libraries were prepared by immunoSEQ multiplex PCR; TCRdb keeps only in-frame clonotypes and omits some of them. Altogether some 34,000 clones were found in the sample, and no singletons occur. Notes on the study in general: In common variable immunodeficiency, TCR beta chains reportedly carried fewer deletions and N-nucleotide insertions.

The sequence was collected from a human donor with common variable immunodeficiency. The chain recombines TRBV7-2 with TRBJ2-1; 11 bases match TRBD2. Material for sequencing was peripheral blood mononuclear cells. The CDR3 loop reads CASSDQTSGINEQFF. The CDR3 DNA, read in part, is TGTGCCAGCAGCGACCAGACTAGCGGGATCAATGAG.